The 15 T cell receptor beta chains below all came from one sample that was sequenced in a study of T-cell memory formation after mild COVID-19. Using its own MiXCR run on the 5' RACE reads, TCRdb lists one record per CDR3 protein. The sample lists 560,000 or so distinct CDR3 sequences, 15% to 20% occurring once. The sample taken for sequencing was PBMCs or a T cell subset sorted from them (not recorded which). These receptors were taken from an adult woman who had mild COVID-19 (a few samples of this study predate the infection). Cell type and time point are not known.

This chain connects TRBV15 to TRBJ2-1; perhaps TRBD2 as D (5 bases). V dropped 5 bases and J dropped 12 bases, with 11 bases sitting between them. This CDR3 region has 11 residues. Per the germline V gene, CDR1 is LNHNV and CDR2 is YYDKDF (reference sequence). Here the CDR3 reads CATSLSVVQFF. DNA of the CDR3: TGTGCCACCAGCCTTAGCGTCGTGCAGTTCTTC.

In its sample, this clonotype was seen a few times. The V call is TRBV12-3 or TRBV12-4, the J call TRBJ2-2; 9 nucleotides match TRBD2. There are 16 residues in the CDR3. The V and J ends lost 3 bases and 1 base, in that order; junction bases with no gene match: 3. The CDR3 is CASSLRLAVNTGELFF. The DNA of the CDR3 is TGTGCCAGCAGTTTGCGACTAGCGGTGAACACCGGGGAGCTGTTTTTT.

The chain recombines TRBV2 with TRBJ2-3; no firm D call. The CDR3 sequence is 15 residues long. Germline V CDR1 and CDR2: SNHLY, FYNNEI. The V and J ends lost 7 bases and 0 bases respectively, with 14 bases between them. The chain's CDR3 is CASNWGKTSTDTQYF. The CDR3 region has the DNA TGTGCCAGCAACTGGGGAAAAACTAGCACAGATACGCAGTATTTT.

The chain carries TRBV12-3 or TRBV12-4 and TRBJ2-6; D is undetermined. Trimming removed 4 bases from V and 2 bases from J, with 12 bases in between. CDR3 length equals 16 residues. The CDR3 loop is CASSCSSGAGANVLTF. The CDR3 DNA follows: TGTGCCAGCAGTTGCAGTTCAGGCGCTGGGGCCAACGTCCTGACTTTC.

This clonotype was found a few times. The gene calls are TRBV5-4 and TRBJ2-3, with 10 bases identical to TRBD2. J lost 0 bases, V lost 5 bases, and 3 bases had no gene match. The CDR3 runs 15 residues. Per the germline V gene, CDR1 is SGHNT and CDR2 is YYREEE (reference sequence). As DNA, the CDR3 is TGTGCCAGCAGAATGACTAGCGGGAGCACAGATACGCAGTATTTT. Residues: CASRMTSGSTDTQYF.

This rearrangement joins TRBV19 to TRBJ2-2, with D tentatively TRBD1 (5 bases). Germline V CDR1 and CDR2: LNHDA, SQIVND (reference sequence). The CDR3 is made up of 14 amino acids. V shed 1 base and J shed 4 bases, with 7 bases lying between them. CDR3: CASSIGRVTGELFF. The CDR3 region has the DNA TGTGCCAGTAGTATAGGCAGGGTCACCGGGGAGCTGTTTTTT.

This clonotype showed up just a few times. The J gene is TRBJ2-1, the V gene TRBV7-8; 10 positions match TRBD2. V lost 5 bases and J lost 5; bases outside the gene matches: 15. This CDR3 comprises 18 residues. CDR1 and CDR2 (germline): SGHVS, FQNEAQ. CDR3 region: CASSPHPGTSVINNEQFF. CDR3 sequence (DNA): TGTGCCAGCAGCCCACATCCGGGGACTAGCGTAATAAACAATGAGCAGTTCTTC.

The chain employs TRBV20-1 and TRBJ2-3, with D maybe TRBD1 (6 bases). Trimming stripped 2 bases from V and 0 bases from J, with 12 bases between. CDR1 and CDR2 from the germline V gene are DFQATT and SNEGSKA (reference sequence). CDR3 size: 15 residues. The CDR3 sequence is CSARRAGDSTDTQYF. In nucleotides, the CDR3 is TGCAGTGCTAGAAGGGCAGGGGACAGCACAGATACGCAGTATTTT.

This clonotype was detected a few times. The chain carries TRBV20-1 and TRBJ1-1; D is perhaps TRBD1 (6 bases). V lost 5 bases, J lost 0 bases, and 16 bases lay in between. CDR1 DFQATT and CDR2 SNEGSKA come from the germline V gene (reference sequence). The CDR3 totals 15 residues. The DNA of the CDR3 is TGCAGTGCTCACGGTGGGGGGGCTCTGAACACTGAAGCTTTCTTT. Its protein product is CSAHGGGALNTEAFF.

This clonotype was seen a few times. This chain joins TRBV4-3 and TRBJ1-6, with 7 bases aligning to TRBD1. The CDR3 totals 16 residues. With 2 bases clipped from V and 4 bases from J, the junction kept 5 bases outside the gene matches. Looked up from germline, CDR1 is LGHNA and CDR2 is YSLEER. In nucleotides, the CDR3 is TGCGCCAGCAGCCAACTACAGGGGACGTATAATTCACCCCTCCACTTT. Its protein product is CASSQLQGTYNSPLHF.

A few counts support this clonotype. The V call is TRBV10-3, the J call TRBJ1-1; 8 bases are shared with TRBD1. Germline V CDR1 and CDR2: ENHRY, SYGVKD. The J segment lost 6 bases and the V segment lost 6 bases, leaving 9 bases of the junction unmatched. This CDR3 has 14 residues. CDR3 amino acids: CAISPGQVISEAFF. The CDR3 nucleotides are TGTGCCATCAGCCCGGGACAGGTTATCTCTGAAGCTTTCTTT.

The sample holds a few counts of this clonotype. The chain uses TRBV29-1 and TRBJ1-1; the D is unclear. The V gene lost 7 bases and the J gene lost 2 bases, with 11 bases spanning the gap. This CDR3 has 12 residues. Germline CDR1 and CDR2: SQVTM and ANQGSEA. The CDR3 is CSGGGINTEAFF. CDR3 nucleotides: TGCAGCGGTGGCGGGATTAACACTGAAGCTTTCTTT.

The CDR3 coding sequence is TGTGCCAGCAGCGTAGGTGCGAACACTGAAGCTTTCTTT. This encodes CASSVGANTEAFF. The V call is TRBV9, the J call TRBJ1-1; D not resolved. The V end was cut by 0 bases, the J end by 1 base, with 4 bases between. The CDR3 sequence is 13 residues long. CDR1 and CDR2 (germline): SGDLS, YYNGEE.

The rearrangement joins TRBV2 to TRBJ1-2; no clear D. The V gene's germline CDR1 is SNHLY and CDR2 FYNNEI. The ends were cut back, 7 bases at V and 3 bases at J, with 9 bases in the middle. The CDR3 is 12 amino acids. The CDR3 nucleotides are TGTGCCAGCAACGGACCGGACTATGGCTACACCTTC. This translates into CASNGPDYGYTF.

This clonotype was counted a few times. The genes are TRBV18 and TRBJ2-1; D uncertain. Germline CDR1 KGHSH, CDR2 LQKENI. The CDR3 totals 14 residues. Trimming took 3 bases from V and 5 from J, leaving 11 bases between them. DNA of the CDR3: TGTGCCAGCTCACCGGCAGGCATACACAATGAGCAGTTCTTC. It specifies CASSPAGIHNEQFF.